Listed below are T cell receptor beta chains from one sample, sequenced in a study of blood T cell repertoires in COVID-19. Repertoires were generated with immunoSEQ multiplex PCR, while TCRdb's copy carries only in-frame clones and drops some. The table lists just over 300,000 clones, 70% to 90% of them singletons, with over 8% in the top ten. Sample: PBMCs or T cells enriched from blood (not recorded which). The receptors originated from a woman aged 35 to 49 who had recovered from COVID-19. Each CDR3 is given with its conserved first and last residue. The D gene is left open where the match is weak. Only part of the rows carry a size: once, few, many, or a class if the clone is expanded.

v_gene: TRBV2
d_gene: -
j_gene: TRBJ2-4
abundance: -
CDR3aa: CASSDGGLAKNIQYF
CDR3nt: TGTGCCAGCAGCGATGGAGGACTAGCCAAAAACATTCAGTACTTC

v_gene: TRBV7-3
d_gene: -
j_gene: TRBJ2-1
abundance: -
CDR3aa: CASSLSPPWGAYNEQFF
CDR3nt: TGTGCCAGCAGCTTAAGCCCCCCGTGGGGCGCCTACAATGAGCAGTTCTTC

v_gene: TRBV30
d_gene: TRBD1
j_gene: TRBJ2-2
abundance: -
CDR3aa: CAWRGQATGELFF
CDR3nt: TGTGCCTGGAGAGGACAGGCCACCGGGGAGCTGTTTTTT

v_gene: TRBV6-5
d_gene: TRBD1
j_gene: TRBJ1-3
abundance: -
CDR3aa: CASSQDRAEGNTIYF
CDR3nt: TGTGCCAGCAGCCAAGACAGGGCGGAAGGAAACACCATATATTTT

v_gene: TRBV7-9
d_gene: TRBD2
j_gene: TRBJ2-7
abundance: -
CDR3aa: CASSIYGLAGGNEQYF
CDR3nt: TGTGCCAGCAGCATATACGGACTAGCGGGGGGCAACGAGCAGTACTTC

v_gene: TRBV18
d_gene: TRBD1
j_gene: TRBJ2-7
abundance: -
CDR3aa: CASSWTGAEQYF
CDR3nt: TGTGCCAGCTCATGGACAGGGGCCGAGCAGTACTTC

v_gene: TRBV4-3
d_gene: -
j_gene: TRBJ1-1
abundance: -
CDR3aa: CASSLQGDTEAFF
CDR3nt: TGCGCCAGCAGCCTCCAGGGTGACACTGAAGCTTTCTTT

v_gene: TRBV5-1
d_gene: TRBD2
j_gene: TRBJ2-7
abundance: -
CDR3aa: CASSLKLAEAHEQYF
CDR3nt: TGCGCCAGCAGCTTGAAACTAGCGGAGGCCCACGAGCAGTACTTC

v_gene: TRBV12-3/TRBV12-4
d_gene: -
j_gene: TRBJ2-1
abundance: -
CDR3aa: CASRGGHNEQFF
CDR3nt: TGTGCCAGCAGGGGGGGACACAATGAGCAGTTCTTC

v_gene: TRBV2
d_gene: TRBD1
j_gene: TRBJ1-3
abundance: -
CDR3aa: CASRETGGLGNTIYF
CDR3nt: TGTGCCAGCAGAGAAACAGGGGGCCTGGGAAACACCATATATTTT

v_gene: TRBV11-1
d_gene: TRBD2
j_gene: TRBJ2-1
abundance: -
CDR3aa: CASSRGLAREYNEQFF
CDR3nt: TGTGCCAGCAGCCGCGGACTAGCGAGGGAATACAATGAGCAGTTCTTC

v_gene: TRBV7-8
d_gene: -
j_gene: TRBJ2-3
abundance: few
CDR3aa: CASSRSRTQYF
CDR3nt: TGTGCCAGCAGCCGCAGTCGTACGCAGTATTTT

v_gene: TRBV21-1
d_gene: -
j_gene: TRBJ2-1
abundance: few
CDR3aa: CASSLKRGGCEQFF
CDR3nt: TGTGCCAGCAGCTTAAAGCGAGGGGGCTGTGAGCAGTTCTTC

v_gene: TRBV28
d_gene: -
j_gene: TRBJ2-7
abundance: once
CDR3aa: CATTRAYSYEQYF
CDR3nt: TGTGCCACTACTAGGGCCTACTCCTACGAGCAGTACTTC

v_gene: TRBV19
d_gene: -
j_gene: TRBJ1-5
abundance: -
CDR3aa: CASSIRQGSNQPQHF
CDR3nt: TGTGCCAGTAGTATCCGGCAGGGTAGCAATCAGCCCCAGCATTTT

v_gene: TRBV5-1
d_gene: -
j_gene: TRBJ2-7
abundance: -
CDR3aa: CASSLIGTQYEQYF
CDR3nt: TGCGCCAGCAGCTTGATCGGGACTCAGTACGAGCAGTACTTC

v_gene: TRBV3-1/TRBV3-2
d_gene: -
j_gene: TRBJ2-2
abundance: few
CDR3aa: CASSQELNTGELFF
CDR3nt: TGTGCCAGCAGCCAAGAGTTAAACACCGGGGAGCTGTTTTTT

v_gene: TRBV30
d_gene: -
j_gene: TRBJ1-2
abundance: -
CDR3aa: CACIAGDSNYGYTF
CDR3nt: TGTGCCTGTATCGCAGGGGATTCTAACTATGGCTACACCTTC

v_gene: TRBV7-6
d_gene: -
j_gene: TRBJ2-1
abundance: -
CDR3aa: CASSLGGVQGLRLREFF
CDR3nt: TGTGCCAGCAGCCTAGGAGGTGTGCAGGGTCTACGGCTTCGGGAGTTCTTC

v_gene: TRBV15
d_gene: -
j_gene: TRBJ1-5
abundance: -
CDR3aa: CATSRDLGGRPQHF
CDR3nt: TGTGCCACCAGCAGAGATTTGGGGGGGAGGCCCCAGCATTTT

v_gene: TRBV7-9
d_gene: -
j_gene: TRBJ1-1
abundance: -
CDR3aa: CASSHLAKTEAFF
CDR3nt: TGTGCCAGCAGCCACCTCGCTAAGACTGAAGCTTTCTTT

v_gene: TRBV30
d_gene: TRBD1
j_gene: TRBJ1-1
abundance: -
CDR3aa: CAWEPGQGTLEAFF
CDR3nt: TGTGCCTGGGAGCCGGGACAGGGGACCCTTGAAGCTTTCTTT

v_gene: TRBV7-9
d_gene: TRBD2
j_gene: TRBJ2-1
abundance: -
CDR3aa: CASSFSSGVYNEQFF
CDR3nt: TGTGCCAGCAGCTTCTCTAGCGGGGTGTACAATGAGCAGTTCTTC

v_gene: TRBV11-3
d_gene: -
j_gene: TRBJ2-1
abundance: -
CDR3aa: CASSLPQGGDEQFF
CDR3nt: TGTGCCAGCAGTTTACCCCAGGGAGGTGATGAGCAGTTCTTC

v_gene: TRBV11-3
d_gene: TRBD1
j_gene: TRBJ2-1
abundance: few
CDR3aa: CASSSRDRFDQFF
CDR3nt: TGTGCCAGCAGCAGCCGGGACAGGTTCGATCAGTTCTTC

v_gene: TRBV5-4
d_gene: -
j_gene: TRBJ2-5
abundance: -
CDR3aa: CASSFGGAQGETQYF
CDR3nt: TGTGCCAGCAGCTTCGGCGGGGCGCAAGGGGAGACCCAGTACTTC

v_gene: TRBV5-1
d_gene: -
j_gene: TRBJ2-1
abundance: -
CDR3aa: CASSFEGYSYNEQFF
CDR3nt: TGCGCCAGCAGCTTTGAGGGCTACTCCTACAATGAGCAGTTCTTC

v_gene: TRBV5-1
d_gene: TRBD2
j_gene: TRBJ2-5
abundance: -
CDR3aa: CASSYVAGAETQYF
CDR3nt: TGCGCCAGCAGTTACGTAGCGGGAGCAGAGACCCAGTACTTC

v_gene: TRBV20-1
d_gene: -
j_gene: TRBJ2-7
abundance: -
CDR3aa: CSAKGGSEQYF
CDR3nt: TGCAGTGCCAAGGGGGGGAGCGAGCAGTACTTC

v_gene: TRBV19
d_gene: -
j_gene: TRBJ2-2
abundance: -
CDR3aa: CASSIPSVTGELFF
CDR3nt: TGTGCCAGTAGTATACCTAGCGTCACCGGGGAGCTGTTTTTT

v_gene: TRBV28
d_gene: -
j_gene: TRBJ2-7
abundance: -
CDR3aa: CASSFAQPTEQYF
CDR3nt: TGTGCCAGCAGTTTTGCACAGCCTACGGAGCAGTACTTC

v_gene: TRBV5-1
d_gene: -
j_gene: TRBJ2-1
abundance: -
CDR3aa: CASSSGLLSSYNEQFF
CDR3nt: TGCGCCAGCAGCTCCGGACTTCTTAGCTCCTACAATGAGCAGTTCTTC

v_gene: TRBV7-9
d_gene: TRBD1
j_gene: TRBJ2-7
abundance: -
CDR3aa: CASSFPTLGQGSYEQYF
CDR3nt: TGTGCCAGCAGCTTTCCGACCCTGGGACAGGGGTCCTACGAGCAGTACTTC

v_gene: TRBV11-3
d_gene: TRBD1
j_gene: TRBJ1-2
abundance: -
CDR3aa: CASSSLGTGLSNYGYTF
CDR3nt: TGTGCCAGCAGCTCCCTAGGGACAGGACTATCTAACTATGGCTACACCTTC

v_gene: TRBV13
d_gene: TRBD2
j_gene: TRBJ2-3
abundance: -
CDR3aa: CASSQTTSGVTDTQYF
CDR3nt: TGTGCCAGCAGCCAAACGACTAGCGGGGTCACAGATACGCAGTATTTT

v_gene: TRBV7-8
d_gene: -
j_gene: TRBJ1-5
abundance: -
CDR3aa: CASSLNLGGKGLGNQPQHF
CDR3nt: TGTGCCAGCAGCTTAAATCTTGGCGGCAAGGGGTTGGGCAATCAGCCCCAGCATTTT

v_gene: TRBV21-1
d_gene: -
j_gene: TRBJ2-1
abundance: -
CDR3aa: CASSKAVHSYNEQFF
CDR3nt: TGTGCCAGCAGCAAAGCAGTGCACAGCTACAATGAGCAGTTCTTC